The text below deals with one T cell receptor (beta chain). The CDR3 totals 14 residues. Trimming removed 3 bases from V and 2 bases from J, with 11 bases in between. Germline assignment: CDR1 PRHDT and CDR2 FYEKMQ (reference sequence). This record belongs to a study of blood T cell repertoires in COVID-19. Clones were read by immunoSEQ multiplex PCR, and TCRdb kept only the in-frame ones, dropping some. The profile shows tens of thousands of clones, about four fifths of them singletons. The chain is built from TRBV13 and TRBJ2-7; maybe TRBD1 (5 bases). The material sequenced was peripheral blood. The receptor's source is a man aged 45-65 years with active COVID-19. This CDR3 reads CASSFLDSTYEQYF. The CDR3 DNA is TGTGCCAGCAGCTTTCTTGACAGTACCTACGAGCAGTACTTC.